This T cell receptor beta chain was captured by sequencing in a study of shared clonotypes between healthy human individuals. Germline-derived CDR1 and CDR2 are SGHTA and FQGTGA. This CDR3 spans 18 amino acids. J lost 1 base, V lost 5 bases, and 14 bases had no gene match. The repertoire was sequenced with immunoSEQ multiplex PCR; TCRdb's copy has only in-frame clones and lacks some. The data contain 2.5 million or so clones, approximately 90% of them singletons. The receptor comes from a man younger than 35 in good health. Sequences were obtained from naive CD4+ T cells sorted from blood. Subset specified: CD45RA+ positively selected. The J gene is TRBJ1-5, the V gene TRBV7-3; 7 nucleotides align to TRBD1. This chain's CDR3 is CASSTANRGSRSNQPQHF. The DNA of the CDR3 is TGTGCCAGCAGCACCGCCAACAGGGGATCCAGGAGCAATCAGCCCCAGCATTTT.